This T cell receptor beta chain emerged from a study of breast tumors, draining lymph nodes, adjacent tissues. Study-wide points: Most tumor T cells seemingly derive from lymph node, then expand in tumor. Data only fit, rather than demonstrated, lymph node origin of most tumor T cells. Tumors had less TCR diversity than lymph nodes, more than nontumor tissue.

The lymph nodes were axillary draining lymph nodes from breast cancer patients. Trimming shortened V by 0 bases and J by 7 bases, and 8 bases separated the two germline ends. The V gene's germline CDR1 is SGHDT and CDR2 YYEEEE. The CDR3 consists of 13 residues. This clonotype has at least ten counts. Its antigen remains unknown. A single record per CDR3 protein comes from TCRdb applying MiXCR to the multiplex PCR reads. The sample records over 100,000 distinct CDR3 sequences, 20% to 25% being singletons. This chain joins TRBV5-6 and TRBJ2-1, with D unresolved. Sequenced: axillary lymph node tissue. The receptor comes from a female donor with breast cancer. Some clones in this sample may be carry-over from other donors' samples. CDR3 region: CASSLELLNEQFF. The CDR3 DNA reads as TGTGCCAGCAGCTTGGAACTGCTAAATGAGCAGTTCTTC.